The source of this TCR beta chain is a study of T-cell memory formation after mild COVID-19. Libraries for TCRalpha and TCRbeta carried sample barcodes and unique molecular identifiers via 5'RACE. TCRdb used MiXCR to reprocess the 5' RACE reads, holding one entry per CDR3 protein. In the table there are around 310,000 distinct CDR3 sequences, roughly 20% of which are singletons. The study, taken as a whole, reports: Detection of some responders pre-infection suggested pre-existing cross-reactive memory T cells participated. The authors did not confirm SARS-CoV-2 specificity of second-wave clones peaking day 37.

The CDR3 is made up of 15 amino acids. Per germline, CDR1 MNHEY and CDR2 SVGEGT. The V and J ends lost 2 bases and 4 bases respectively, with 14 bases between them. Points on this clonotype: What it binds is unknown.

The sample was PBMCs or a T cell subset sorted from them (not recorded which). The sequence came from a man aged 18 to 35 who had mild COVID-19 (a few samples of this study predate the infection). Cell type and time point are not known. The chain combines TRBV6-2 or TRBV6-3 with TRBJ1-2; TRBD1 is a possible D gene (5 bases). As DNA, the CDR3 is TGTGCCAGCAGTTACGGGGGTCCCTTGGCCTATGGCTACACCTTC. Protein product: CASSYGGPLAYGYTF.